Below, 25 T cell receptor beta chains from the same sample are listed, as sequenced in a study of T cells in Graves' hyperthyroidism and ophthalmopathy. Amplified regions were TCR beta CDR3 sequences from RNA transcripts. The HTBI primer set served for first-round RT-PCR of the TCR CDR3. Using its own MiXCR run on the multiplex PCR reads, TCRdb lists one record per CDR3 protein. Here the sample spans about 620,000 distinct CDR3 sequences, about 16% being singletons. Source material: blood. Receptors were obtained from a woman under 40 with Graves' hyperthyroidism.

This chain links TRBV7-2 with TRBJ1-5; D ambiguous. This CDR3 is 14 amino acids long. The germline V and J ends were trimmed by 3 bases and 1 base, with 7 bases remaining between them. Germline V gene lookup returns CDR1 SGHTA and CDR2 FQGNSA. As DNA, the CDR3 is TGTGCCAGCAGCTTTGGATTGAGCAATCAGCCCCAGCATTTT. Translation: CASSFGLSNQPQHF.

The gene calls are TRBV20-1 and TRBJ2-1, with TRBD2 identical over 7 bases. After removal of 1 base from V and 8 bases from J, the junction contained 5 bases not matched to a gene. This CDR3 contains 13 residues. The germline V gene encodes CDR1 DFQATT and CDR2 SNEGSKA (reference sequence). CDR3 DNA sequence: TGCAGTGCTAGAGTGGGGGGGGGTGATGAGCAGTTCTTC. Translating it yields CSARVGGGDEQFF.

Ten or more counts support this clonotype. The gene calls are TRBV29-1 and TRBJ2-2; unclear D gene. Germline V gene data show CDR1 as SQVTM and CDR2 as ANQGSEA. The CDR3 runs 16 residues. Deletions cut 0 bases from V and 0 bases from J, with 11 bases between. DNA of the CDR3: TGCAGCGTTGAAGAAGGTAAAACAGCGAACACCGGGGAGCTGTTTTTT. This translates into CSVEEGKTANTGELFF.

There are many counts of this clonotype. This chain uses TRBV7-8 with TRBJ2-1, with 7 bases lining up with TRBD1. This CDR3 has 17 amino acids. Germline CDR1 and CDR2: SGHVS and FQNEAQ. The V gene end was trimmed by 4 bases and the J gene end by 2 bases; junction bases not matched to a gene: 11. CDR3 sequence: CASSYLRTGPTYNEQFF. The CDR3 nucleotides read TGTGCCAGCAGCTACCTCAGGACAGGACCTACCTACAATGAGCAGTTCTTC. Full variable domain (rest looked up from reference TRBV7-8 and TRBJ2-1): GAGVSQSPRYKVAKRGQDVALRCDPISGHVSLFWYQQALGQGPEFLTYFQNEAQLDKSGLPSDRFFAERPEGSVSTLKIQRTQQEDSAVYLCASSYLRTGPTYNEQFFGPGTRLTVL.

The CDR3 coding sequence is TGTGCCACCAGTGACGTTCTGACAGGTTTTAATCAGCCCCAGCATTTT. Translating gives CATSDVLTGFNQPQHF. V usage is TRBV24-1 and J usage is TRBJ1-5, with D tentatively TRBD1 (6 bases). Germline lookup yields CDR1 KGHDR and CDR2 SFDVKD. V lost 4 bases to trimming and J lost 4 bases, with 16 bases between them. CDR3 length: 16 amino acids.

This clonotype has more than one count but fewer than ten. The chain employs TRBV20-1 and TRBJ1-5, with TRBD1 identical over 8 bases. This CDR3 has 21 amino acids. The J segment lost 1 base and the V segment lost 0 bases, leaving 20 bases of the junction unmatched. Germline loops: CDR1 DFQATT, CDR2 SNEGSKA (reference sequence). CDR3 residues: CSARDRRADRGRSLSNQPQHF. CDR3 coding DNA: TGCAGTGCTAGAGATCGCCGGGCCGACAGGGGAAGAAGTTTAAGCAATCAGCCCCAGCATTTT.

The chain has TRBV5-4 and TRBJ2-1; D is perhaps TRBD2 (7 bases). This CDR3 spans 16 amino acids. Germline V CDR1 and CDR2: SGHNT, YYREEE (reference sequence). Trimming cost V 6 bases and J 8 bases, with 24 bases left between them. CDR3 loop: CASILEGGGSGDEQFF. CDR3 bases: TGTGCCAGCATTCTCGAGGGGGGGGGCTCTGGGGATGAGCAGTTCTTC. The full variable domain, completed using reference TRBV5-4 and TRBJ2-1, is ETGVTQSPTHLIKTRGQQVTLRCSSQSGHNTVSWYQQALGQGPQFIFQYYREEENGRGNFPPRFSGLQFPNYSSELNVNALELDDSALYLCASILEGGGSGDEQFFGPGTRLTVL.

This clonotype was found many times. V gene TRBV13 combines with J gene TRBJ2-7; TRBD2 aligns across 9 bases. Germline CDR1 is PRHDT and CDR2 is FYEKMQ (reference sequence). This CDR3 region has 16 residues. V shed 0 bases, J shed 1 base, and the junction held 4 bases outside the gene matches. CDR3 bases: TGTGCCAGCAGCTTAGGCCGCGGGAGGGGGTCCTACGAGCAGTACTTC. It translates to CASSLGRGRGSYEQYF.

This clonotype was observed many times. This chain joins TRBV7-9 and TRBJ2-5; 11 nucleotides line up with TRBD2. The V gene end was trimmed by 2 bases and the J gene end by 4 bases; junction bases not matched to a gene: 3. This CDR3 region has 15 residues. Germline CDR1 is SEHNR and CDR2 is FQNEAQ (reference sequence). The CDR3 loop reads CASSLNSGRGETQYF. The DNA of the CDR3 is TGTGCCAGCAGCTTAAATAGCGGGAGGGGAGAGACCCAGTACTTC.

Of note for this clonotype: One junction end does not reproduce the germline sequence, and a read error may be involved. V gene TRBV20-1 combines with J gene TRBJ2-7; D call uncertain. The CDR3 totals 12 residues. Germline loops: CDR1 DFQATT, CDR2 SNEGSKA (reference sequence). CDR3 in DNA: TGCAGTGCTAGAGATCTGACCTACGAGCAGGACTTC. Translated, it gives CSARDLTYEQDF.

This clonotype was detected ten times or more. The CDR3 region has the DNA TGCAGTGCTAGAGCAGGGGCATTAGGTGGCTACACCTTC. Translation gives CSARAGALGGYTF. The gene calls are TRBV20-1 and TRBJ1-2; tentatively, D is TRBD1 (6 bases). This CDR3 is built from 13 residues. Germline assignment: CDR1 DFQATT and CDR2 SNEGSKA (reference sequence). The germline V and J ends were trimmed by 1 base and 7 bases, with 13 bases remaining between them.

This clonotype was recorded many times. In DNA form, the CDR3 reads TGTGCCAGCAGTTCTATAAGGGGGACAGGGAGGACAGATACGCAGTATTTT. This sequence encodes CASSSIRGTGRTDTQYF. V is TRBV28 and J is TRBJ2-3, with 9 bases that match TRBD1. CDR1 and CDR2 (germline): MDHEN, SYDVKM. The trim removed 4 bases at V and 3 bases at J, leaving 11 bases unmatched. The CDR3 extends over 17 amino acids.

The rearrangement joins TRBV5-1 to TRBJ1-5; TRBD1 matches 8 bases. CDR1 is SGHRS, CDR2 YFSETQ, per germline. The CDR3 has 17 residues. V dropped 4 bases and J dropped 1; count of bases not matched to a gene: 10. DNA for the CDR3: TGCGCCAGCAGCCTGACAGGGGAGGGGGGAAGCAATCAGCCCCAGCATTTT. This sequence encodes CASSLTGEGGSNQPQHF.

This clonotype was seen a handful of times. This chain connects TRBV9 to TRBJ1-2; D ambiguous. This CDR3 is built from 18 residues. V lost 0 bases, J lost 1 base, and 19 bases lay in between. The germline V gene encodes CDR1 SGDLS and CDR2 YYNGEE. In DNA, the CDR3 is TGTGCCAGCAGCGTAGACGCCACCGGGAGCACTGATAACTATGGCTACACCTTC. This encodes CASSVDATGSTDNYGYTF.

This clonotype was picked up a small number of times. The CDR3 nucleotides read TGTGCCAGCAGCTTAGCCACAGGCCATTCCTACGAGCAGTACTTC. Amino acids: CASSLATGHSYEQYF. The chain employs TRBV11-2 and TRBJ2-7, with D possibly matching TRBD1 (5 bases). Germline V lookup: CDR1 SGHAT, CDR2 FQNNGV. The CDR3 consists of 15 residues. V was trimmed by 1 base and J by 1 base, leaving 11 bases between them.

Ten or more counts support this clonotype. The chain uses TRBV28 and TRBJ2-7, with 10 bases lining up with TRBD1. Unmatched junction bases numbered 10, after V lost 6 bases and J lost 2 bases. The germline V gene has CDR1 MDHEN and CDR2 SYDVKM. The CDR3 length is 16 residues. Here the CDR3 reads CASSYAPGTGAYEQYF. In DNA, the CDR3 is TGTGCCAGCAGCTATGCCCCCGGGACAGGGGCCTACGAGCAGTACTTC.

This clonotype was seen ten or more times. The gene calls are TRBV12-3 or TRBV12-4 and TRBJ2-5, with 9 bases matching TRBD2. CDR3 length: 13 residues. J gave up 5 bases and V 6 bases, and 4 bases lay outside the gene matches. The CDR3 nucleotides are TGTGCCAGCAGCGGACTAGCGACGGAGACCCAGTACTTC. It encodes CASSGLATETQYF.

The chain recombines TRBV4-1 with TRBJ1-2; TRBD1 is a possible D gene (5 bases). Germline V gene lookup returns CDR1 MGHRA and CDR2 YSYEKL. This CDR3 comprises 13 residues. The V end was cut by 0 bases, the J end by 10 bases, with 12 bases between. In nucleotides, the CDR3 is TGCGCCAGCAGCCAAGAAGGGGTGCGGCCCTACACCTTC. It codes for CASSQEGVRPYTF.

CDR3 coding DNA: TGCGCCAGCAGCCCGACCCCCCCCCACAATGAGCAGTTCTTC. Its protein is CASSPTPPHNEQFF. The genes are TRBV5-1 and TRBJ2-1; D remains unclear. V was clipped by 4 bases and J by 5 bases, with 13 bases between them. CDR1 is SGHRS, CDR2 YFSETQ, per germline. The CDR3 has 14 residues.

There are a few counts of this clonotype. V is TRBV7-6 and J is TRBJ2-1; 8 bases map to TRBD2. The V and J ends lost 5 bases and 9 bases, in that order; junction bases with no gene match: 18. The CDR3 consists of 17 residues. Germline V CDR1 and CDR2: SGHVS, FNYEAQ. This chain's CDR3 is CASSPLGGSGRVGEQFF. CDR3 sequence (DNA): TGTGCCAGCAGCCCTCTCGGGGGGAGCGGGAGAGTTGGTGAGCAGTTCTTC. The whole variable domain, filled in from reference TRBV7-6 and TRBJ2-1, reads GAGVSQSPRYKVTKRGQDVALRCDPISGHVSLYWYRQALGQGPEFLTYFNYEAQQDKSGLPNDRFSAERPEGSISTLTIQRTEQRDSAMYRCASSPLGGSGRVGEQFFGPGTRLTVL.

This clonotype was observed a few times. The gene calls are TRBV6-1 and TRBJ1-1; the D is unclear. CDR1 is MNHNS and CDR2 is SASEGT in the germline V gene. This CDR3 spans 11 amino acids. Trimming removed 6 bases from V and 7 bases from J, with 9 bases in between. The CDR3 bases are TGTGCCAGCAGGAGGCAGAGTGAAGCTTTCTTT. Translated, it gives CASRRQSEAFF.

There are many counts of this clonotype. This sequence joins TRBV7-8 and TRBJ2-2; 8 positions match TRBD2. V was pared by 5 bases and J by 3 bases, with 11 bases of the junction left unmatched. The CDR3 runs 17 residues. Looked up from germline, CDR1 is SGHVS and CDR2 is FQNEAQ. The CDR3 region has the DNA TGTGCCAGCAGCACAGACGCGCGGGGGGCCTACACCGGGGAGCTGTTTTTT. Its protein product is CASSTDARGAYTGELFF.

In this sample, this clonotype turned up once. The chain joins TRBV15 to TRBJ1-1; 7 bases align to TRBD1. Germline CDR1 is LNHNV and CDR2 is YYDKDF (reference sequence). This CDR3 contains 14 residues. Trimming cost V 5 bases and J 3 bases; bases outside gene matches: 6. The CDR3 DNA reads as TGTGCCACCAGCTTGGAGGGGGCTTACACTGAAGCTTTCTTT. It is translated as CATSLEGAYTEAFF.

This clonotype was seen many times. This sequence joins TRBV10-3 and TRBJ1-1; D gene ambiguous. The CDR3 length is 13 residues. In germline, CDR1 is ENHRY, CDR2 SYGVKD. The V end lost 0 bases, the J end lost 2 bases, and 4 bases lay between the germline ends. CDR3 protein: CAISESGNTEAFF. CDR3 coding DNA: TGTGCCATCAGTGAGTCGGGCAACACTGAAGCTTTCTTT.

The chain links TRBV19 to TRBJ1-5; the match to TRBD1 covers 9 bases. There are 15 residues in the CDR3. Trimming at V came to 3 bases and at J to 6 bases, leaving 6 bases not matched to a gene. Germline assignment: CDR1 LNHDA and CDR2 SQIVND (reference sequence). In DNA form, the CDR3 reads TGTGCCAGTAGTATCGGGACAGGGTTGAGTCAGCCCCAGCATTTT. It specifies CASSIGTGLSQPQHF.